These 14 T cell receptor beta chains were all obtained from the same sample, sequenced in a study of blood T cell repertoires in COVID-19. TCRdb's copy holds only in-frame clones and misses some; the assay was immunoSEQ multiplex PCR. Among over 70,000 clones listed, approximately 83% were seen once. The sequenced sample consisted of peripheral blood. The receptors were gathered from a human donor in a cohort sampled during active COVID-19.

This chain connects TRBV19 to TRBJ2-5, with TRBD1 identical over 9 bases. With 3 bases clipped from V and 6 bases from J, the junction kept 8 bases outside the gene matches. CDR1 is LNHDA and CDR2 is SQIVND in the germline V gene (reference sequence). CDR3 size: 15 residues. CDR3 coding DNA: TGTGCCAGTAGTATCGGGGGAGACAGGGGGAAGACCCAGTACTTC. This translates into CASSIGGDRGKTQYF.

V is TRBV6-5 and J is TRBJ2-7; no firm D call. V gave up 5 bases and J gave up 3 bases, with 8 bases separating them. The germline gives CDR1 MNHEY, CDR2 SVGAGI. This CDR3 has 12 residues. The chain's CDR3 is CASSNSGYEQYF. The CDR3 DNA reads TGTGCCAGCAGTAATTCGGGCTACGAGCAGTACTTC.

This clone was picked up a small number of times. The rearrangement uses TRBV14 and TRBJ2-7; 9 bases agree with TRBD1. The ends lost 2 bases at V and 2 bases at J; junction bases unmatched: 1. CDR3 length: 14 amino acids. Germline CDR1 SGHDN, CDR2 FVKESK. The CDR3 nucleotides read TGTGCCAGCAGCCAAAGGGACAGGGCCTACGAGCAGTACTTC. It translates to CASSQRDRAYEQYF. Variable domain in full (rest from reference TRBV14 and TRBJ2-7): EAGVTQFPSHSVIEKGQTVTLRCDPISGHDNLYWYRRVMGKEIKFLLHFVKESKQDESGMPNNRFLAERTGGTYSTLKVQPAELEDSGVYFCASSQRDRAYEQYFGPGTRLTVT.

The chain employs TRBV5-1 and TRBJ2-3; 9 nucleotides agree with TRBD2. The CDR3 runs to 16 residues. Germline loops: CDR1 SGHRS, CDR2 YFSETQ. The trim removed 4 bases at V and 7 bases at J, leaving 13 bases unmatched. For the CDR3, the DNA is TGCGCCAGCAGCCACGAGGTCGGCGGGGGGGCCCATACGCAGTATTTT. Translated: CASSHEVGGGAHTQYF.

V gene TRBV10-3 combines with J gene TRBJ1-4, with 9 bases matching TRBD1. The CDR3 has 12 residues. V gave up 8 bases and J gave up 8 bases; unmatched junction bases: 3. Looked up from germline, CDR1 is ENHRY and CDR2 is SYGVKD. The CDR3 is CAIGQGNEKLFF. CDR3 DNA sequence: TGTGCCATCGGACAGGGGAACGAAAAACTGTTTTTT.

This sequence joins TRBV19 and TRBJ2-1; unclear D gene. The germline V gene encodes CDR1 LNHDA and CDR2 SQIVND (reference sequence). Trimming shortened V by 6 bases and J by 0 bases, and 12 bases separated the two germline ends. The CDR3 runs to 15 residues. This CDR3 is CASSSIRGSYNEQFF. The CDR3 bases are TGTGCCAGTAGCAGTATACGAGGCTCCTACAATGAGCAGTTCTTC.

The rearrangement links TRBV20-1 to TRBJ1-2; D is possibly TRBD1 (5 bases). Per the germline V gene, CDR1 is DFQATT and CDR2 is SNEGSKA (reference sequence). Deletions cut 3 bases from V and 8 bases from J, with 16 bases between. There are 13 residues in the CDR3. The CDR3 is CSASNSRGAGYTF. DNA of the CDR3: TGCAGTGCTAGTAATAGTAGGGGCGCGGGCTACACCTTC.

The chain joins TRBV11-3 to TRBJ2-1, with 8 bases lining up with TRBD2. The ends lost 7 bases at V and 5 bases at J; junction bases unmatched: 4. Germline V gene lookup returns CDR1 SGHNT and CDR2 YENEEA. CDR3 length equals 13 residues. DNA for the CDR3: TGTGCCAGCAAGAGCGGGGGTCACAATGAGCAGTTCTTC. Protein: CASKSGGHNEQFF. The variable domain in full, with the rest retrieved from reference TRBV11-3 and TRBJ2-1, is EAGVVQSPRYKIIEKKQPVAFWCNPISGHNTLYWYLQNLGQGPELLIRYENEEAVDDSQLPKDRFSAERLKGVDSTLKIQPAELGDSAVYLCASKSGGHNEQFFGPGTRLTVL.

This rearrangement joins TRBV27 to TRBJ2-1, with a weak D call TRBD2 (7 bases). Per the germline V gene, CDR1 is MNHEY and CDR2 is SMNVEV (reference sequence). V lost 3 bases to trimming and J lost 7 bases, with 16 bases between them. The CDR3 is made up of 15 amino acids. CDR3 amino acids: CASSLWGGALNEQFF. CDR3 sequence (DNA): TGTGCCAGCAGTTTGTGGGGGGGGGCGCTAAATGAGCAGTTCTTC.

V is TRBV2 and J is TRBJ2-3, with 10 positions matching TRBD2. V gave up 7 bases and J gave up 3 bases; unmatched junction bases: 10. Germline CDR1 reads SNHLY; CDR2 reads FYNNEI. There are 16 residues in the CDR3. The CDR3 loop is CASTWERGGRTDTQYF. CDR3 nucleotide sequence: TGTGCCAGCACGTGGGAGCGGGGGGGAAGAACAGATACGCAGTATTTT.

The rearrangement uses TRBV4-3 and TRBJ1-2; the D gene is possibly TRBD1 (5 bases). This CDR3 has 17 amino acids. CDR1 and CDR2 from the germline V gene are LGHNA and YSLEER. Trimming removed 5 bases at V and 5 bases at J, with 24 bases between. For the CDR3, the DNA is TGCGCCAGCAGCTCAGGTTTTCGACAGTCCTCGGGTTATGGCTACACCTTC. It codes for CASSSGFRQSSGYGYTF.

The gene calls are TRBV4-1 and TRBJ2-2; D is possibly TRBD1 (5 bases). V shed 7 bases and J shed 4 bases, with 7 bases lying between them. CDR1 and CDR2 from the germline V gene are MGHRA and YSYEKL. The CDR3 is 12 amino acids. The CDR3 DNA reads TGCGCCAGCAAGGGGTCCACCGGGGAGCTGTTTTTT. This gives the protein CASKGSTGELFF.

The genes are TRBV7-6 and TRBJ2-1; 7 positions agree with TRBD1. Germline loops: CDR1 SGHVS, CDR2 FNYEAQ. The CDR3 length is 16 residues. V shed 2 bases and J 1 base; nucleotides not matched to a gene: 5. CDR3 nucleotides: TGTGCCAGCAGCTTATATCGACAGGGTTCCTACAATGAGCAGTTCTTC. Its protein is CASSLYRQGSYNEQFF. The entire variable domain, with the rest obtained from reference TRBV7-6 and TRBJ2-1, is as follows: GAGVSQSPRYKVTKRGQDVALRCDPISGHVSLYWYRQALGQGPEFLTYFNYEAQQDKSGLPNDRFSAERPEGSISTLTIQRTEQRDSAMYRCASSLYRQGSYNEQFFGPGTRLTVL.

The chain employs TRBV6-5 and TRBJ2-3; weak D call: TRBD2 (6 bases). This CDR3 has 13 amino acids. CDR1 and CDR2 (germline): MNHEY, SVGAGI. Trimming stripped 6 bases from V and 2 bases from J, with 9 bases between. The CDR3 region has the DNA TGTGCCAGCAGCGCGGGGTACACAGATACGCAGTATTTT. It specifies CASSAGYTDTQYF.